Shown below are 32 T cell receptor beta chains from a single sample sequenced in a study of T cell responses to AZD1222 COVID-19 vaccine. Assay used: immunoSEQ multiplex PCR; TCRdb lists only in-frame clones, some missing. The profile shows just over 90,000 clones, approximately 92% of them singletons. Sequencing used peripheral blood, obtained 28 days after the second AZD1222 dose. The receptors here all came from an adult who received the AZD1222 COVID-19 vaccine.

The chain is built from TRBV10-3 and TRBJ2-1; no clear D. The germline V gene encodes CDR1 ENHRY and CDR2 SYGVKD. Trimming cost V 3 bases and J 7 bases, with 16 bases left between them. The CDR3 extends over 15 amino acids. The CDR3 bases are TGTGCCATCAGTGATGTGGGCCCCCGAGAAAATGAGCAGTTCTTC. It specifies CAISDVGPRENEQFF.

The chain couples TRBV5-1 to TRBJ1-1; D not certain. The CDR3 extends over 14 amino acids. V lost 0 bases to trimming and J lost 1 base, with 7 bases between them. CDR1 is SGHRS and CDR2 is YFSETQ in the germline V gene. CDR3 coding DNA: TGCGCCAGCAGCTTGGGCGGCGGGAACACTGAAGCTTTCTTT. Encoded protein: CASSLGGGNTEAFF.

The V and J genes are TRBV19 and TRBJ1-2; possible D gene TRBD1, 5 bases. CDR1 is LNHDA, CDR2 SQIVND, per germline (reference sequence). The CDR3 totals 13 residues. Trimming removed 5 bases at V and 8 bases at J, with 15 bases between. The CDR3 loop is CASSPGTGLGYTF. CDR3 bases: TGTGCCAGTAGTCCCGGGACGGGCTTGGGCTACACCTTC. The whole variable domain, filled in from reference TRBV19 and TRBJ1-2, reads DGGITQSPKYLFRKEGQNVTLSCEQNLNHDAMYWYRQDPGQGLRLIYYSQIVNDFQKGDIAEGYSVSREKKESFPLTVTSAQKNPTAFYLCASSPGTGLGYTFGSGTRLTVV.

The CDR3 sequence is CASISGTGFSGANVLTF. For the CDR3, the DNA is TGTGCCAGCATATCAGGGACAGGGTTCTCTGGGGCCAACGTCCTGACTTTC. This chain connects TRBV28 to TRBJ2-6, with 9 bases lining up with TRBD1. This CDR3 is built from 17 residues. V lost 7 bases to trimming and J lost 0 bases; unmatched junction nucleotides: 7. Per germline, CDR1 MDHEN and CDR2 SYDVKM.

The chain recombines TRBV9 with TRBJ1-2; the D is unclear. CDR1 SGDLS and CDR2 YYNGEE come from the germline V gene. The CDR3 consists of 14 residues. V was trimmed by 0 bases and J by 3 bases, leaving 9 bases between them. This chain's CDR3 is CASSVVPGDYGYTF. In DNA, the CDR3 is TGTGCCAGCAGCGTAGTTCCCGGAGACTATGGCTACACCTTC.

The gene calls are TRBV10-2 and TRBJ2-3; TRBD2 matches at 10 bases. The CDR3 consists of 15 residues. Germline loops: CDR1 WSHSY, CDR2 SAAADI. V was clipped by 4 bases and J by 2 bases; unmatched bases: 3. This CDR3 reads CASSGLAGVTDTQYF. For the CDR3, the DNA is TGCGCCAGCAGTGGGCTAGCGGGAGTCACAGATACGCAGTATTTT.

This chain links TRBV6-6 with TRBJ1-4; D not resolved. The V gene's germline CDR1 is MNHNY and CDR2 SVGAGI (reference sequence). Trimming stripped 5 bases from V and 5 bases from J, with 3 bases between. The CDR3 consists of 11 residues. CDR3 nucleotide sequence: TGTGCCAGCAGTGGCAATGAAAAACTGTTTTTT. It translates to CASSGNEKLFF.

The gene calls are TRBV9 and TRBJ2-2, with D perhaps matching TRBD2 (5 bases). The germline V gene has CDR1 SGDLS and CDR2 YYNGEE. Trimming removed 3 bases from V and 5 bases from J, with 8 bases in between. The CDR3 loop spans 13 amino acids. DNA of the CDR3: TGTGCCAGCAGCGGAGACTATACCGGGGAGCTGTTTTTT. Protein: CASSGDYTGELFF.

This chain uses TRBV11-2 with TRBJ1-4; a weak D match, TRBD1 (5 bases). This CDR3 contains 15 residues. CDR1 SGHAT and CDR2 FQNNGV come from the germline V gene. The V and J ends lost 3 bases and 7 bases respectively, with 15 bases between them. CDR3 region: CASSFLGLGTEKLFF. CDR3 coding DNA: TGTGCCAGCAGCTTCCTCGGACTGGGGACTGAAAAACTGTTTTTT.

This clone was observed a single time. The chain joins TRBV27 to TRBJ2-3; the match to TRBD1 covers 10 bases. Germline V CDR1 and CDR2: MNHEY, SMNVEV (reference sequence). CDR3 length equals 17 residues. V gave up 1 base and J gave up 5 bases; unmatched junction bases: 9. CDR3 residues: CASSLFSTGGEEDTQYF. For the CDR3, the DNA is TGTGCCAGCAGTTTATTCTCGACAGGGGGCGAGGAAGATACGCAGTATTTT.

The rearrangement uses TRBV5-8 and TRBJ2-3, with 14 bases that match TRBD2. The germline V gene encodes CDR1 SGHTS and CDR2 YDEGEE. V dropped 4 bases and J dropped 3; count of bases not matched to a gene: 4. CDR3 length: 16 amino acids. Written as DNA, the CDR3 is TGTGCCAGCAGCGGGACTAGCGGGAGAGGGACAGATACGCAGTATTTT. Its protein is CASSGTSGRGTDTQYF.

V is TRBV18 and J is TRBJ1-5, with D unclear. Between the trimmed V and J ends, which lost 3 bases and 2 bases, there was a span of 5 bases. Per germline, CDR1 KGHSH and CDR2 LQKENI. The CDR3 contains 13 residues. The CDR3 sequence: CASSPTGNQPQHF. The DNA for the CDR3 is TGTGCCAGCTCACCGACGGGCAATCAGCCCCAGCATTTT.

The chain has TRBV6-2 or TRBV6-3 and TRBJ2-1, with 10 bases fitting TRBD2. The CDR3 length is 17 residues. Germline V gene data show CDR1 as MNHEY and CDR2 as SVGEGT. V lost 0 bases and J lost 4; bases outside the gene matches: 6. The CDR3 here is CASSYSPTSGIYNEQFF. The DNA for the CDR3 is TGTGCCAGCAGTTACTCCCCCACTAGCGGGATTTACAATGAGCAGTTCTTC.

This chain connects TRBV19 to TRBJ2-7; 7 bases fit TRBD1. The CDR3 is made up of 15 amino acids. The ends lost 4 bases at V and 6 bases at J; junction bases unmatched: 12. CDR1 and CDR2 from the germline V gene are LNHDA and SQIVND (reference sequence). The CDR3 reads CASSSTANPGGEQYF. Here the CDR3 DNA reads TGTGCCAGTAGTAGTACCGCGAACCCAGGGGGCGAGCAGTACTTC.

The chain carries TRBV19 and TRBJ2-5; D may correspond to TRBD1 or TRBD2 (6 bases each). Trimming stripped 10 bases from V and 9 bases from J, with 24 bases between. The germline gives CDR1 LNHDA, CDR2 SQIVND (reference sequence). The CDR3 totals 14 residues. CDR3 in amino acids: CATSKGGRLVAQYF. The CDR3 DNA is TGTGCCACCTCAAAGGGGGGCCGGTTAGTGGCCCAGTACTTC. Based on the CDR3 plus reference TRBV19 and TRBJ2-5, the full variable domain is DGGITQSPKYLFRKEGQNVTLSCEQNLNHDAMYWYRQDPGQGLRLIYYSQIVNDFQKGDIAEGYSVSREKKESFPLTVTSAQKNPTAFYLCATSKGGRLVAQYFGPGTRLLVL.

The V call is TRBV11-2, the J call TRBJ1-1; unclear D gene. Per the germline V gene, CDR1 is SGHAT and CDR2 is FQNNGV. The V end lost 3 bases, the J end lost 1 base, and 0 bases lay between the germline ends. CDR3 length: 11 amino acids. DNA for the CDR3: TGTGCCAGCAGCTTGAACACTGAAGCTTTCTTT. It encodes CASSLNTEAFF.

The gene calls are TRBV7-2 and TRBJ2-2; a possible D gene is TRBD2 (5 bases). V was clipped by 5 bases and J by 6 bases, with 13 bases between them. Germline CDR1 SGHTA, CDR2 FQGNSA. The CDR3 runs 14 residues. CDR3 sequence reads: CASSRFEGAGELFF. The CDR3 DNA reads TGTGCCAGCAGCCGTTTTGAGGGAGCCGGGGAGCTGTTTTTT.

This chain uses TRBV5-5 with TRBJ2-3, with 9 bases aligning to TRBD1. Germline loops: CDR1 SGHKS, CDR2 YYEKEE (reference sequence). The junction had 6 bases not matched to a gene; V was cut back by 4 bases and J by 0 bases. This CDR3 contains 16 residues. The DNA for the CDR3 is TGTGCCAGCAGCCAACTACAGGGGGCTAGCACAGATACGCAGTATTTT. This sequence encodes CASSQLQGASTDTQYF.

This chain links TRBV6-1 with TRBJ1-6, with D uncertain. Germline V gives CDR1 MNHNS, CDR2 SASEGT. With 2 bases removed from V and 0 bases from J, the gap between germline ends came to 14 bases. CDR3 length: 18 residues. DNA for the CDR3: TGTGCCAGCAGTGAAATCGGCATCCAGAGCTCCTATAATTCACCCCTCCACTTT. It encodes CASSEIGIQSSYNSPLHF.

V gene TRBV6-5 combines with J gene TRBJ2-1, with 11 positions matching TRBD2. This CDR3 is built from 13 residues. The V gene's germline CDR1 is MNHEY and CDR2 SVGAGI. V shed 6 bases, J shed 6 bases, and the junction held 1 base outside the gene matches. Here the CDR3 reads CASRLAGANEQFF. CDR3 DNA: TGTGCCAGCAGACTAGCGGGAGCCAATGAGCAGTTCTTC.

CDR3 sequence (DNA): TGTGCCAGCAGCTTAGCGAATAGGGGGACCTGGGGCGAGCAGTACTTC. Its protein product is CASSLANRGTWGEQYF. This rearrangement joins TRBV7-8 to TRBJ2-7; possible D gene TRBD1, 6 bases. V lost 0 bases, J lost 6 bases, and 18 bases lay in between. The CDR3 runs 16 residues. Germline lookup yields CDR1 SGHVS and CDR2 FQNEAQ. Supplemented by reference TRBV7-8 and TRBJ2-7, the full variable domain reads GAGVSQSPRYKVAKRGQDVALRCDPISGHVSLFWYQQALGQGPEFLTYFQNEAQLDKSGLPSDRFFAERPEGSVSTLKIQRTQQEDSAVYLCASSLANRGTWGEQYFGPGTRLTVT.

The chain employs TRBV5-1 and TRBJ2-5; 8 nucleotides align to TRBD2. With V trimmed by 4 bases and J by 4 bases, 6 bases remained unmatched. Per germline, CDR1 SGHRS and CDR2 YFSETQ. CDR3 length equals 14 residues. Here the CDR3 DNA reads TGCGCCAGCAGCATGACTAGCGCTTTAGAGACCCAGTACTTC. Residues: CASSMTSALETQYF.

J is TRBJ1-1 and V is TRBV19; no clear D gene. Trimming left V 5 bases short and J 0 bases short, with 10 bases between. In germline, CDR1 is LNHDA, CDR2 SQIVND (reference sequence). The CDR3 length is 14 residues. The DNA of the CDR3 is TGTGCCAGTAGTGCTGACGGCATGAACACTGAAGCTTTCTTT. Its protein product is CASSADGMNTEAFF.

The rearrangement uses TRBV2 and TRBJ1-6; perhaps TRBD1 as D (5 bases). The CDR3 has 14 residues. From germline, CDR1 is SNHLY and CDR2 FYNNEI. V shed 6 bases and J shed 0 bases, with 6 bases lying between them. CDR3: CASRGDSYNSPLHF. In DNA, the CDR3 is TGTGCCAGCAGGGGGGACTCCTATAATTCACCCCTCCACTTT.

V and J are TRBV5-6 and TRBJ1-6; D uncertain. CDR1 and CDR2 from the germline V gene are SGHDT and YYEEEE. V lost 0 bases and J lost 9, with 10 bases in between. The CDR3 runs 14 residues. This CDR3 is CASSLEAGSSPLHF. DNA for the CDR3: TGTGCCAGCAGCTTGGAAGCAGGTAGTTCACCCCTCCACTTT.

This clone was recorded only once. The chain links TRBV10-3 to TRBJ1-1; TRBD1 agrees at 10 bases. This CDR3 contains 15 residues. After removal of 0 bases from V and 4 bases from J, the junction contained 2 bases not matched to a gene. Germline loops: CDR1 ENHRY, CDR2 SYGVKD. The CDR3 DNA sequence: TGTGCCATCAGTGAGTCAAGGACAGGGGGCACTGAAGCTTTCTTT. Protein product: CAISESRTGGTEAFF.

V gene TRBV6-4 combines with J gene TRBJ2-1, with TRBD1 as a possible D gene (5 bases). Between the trimmed V and J ends, which lost 4 bases and 2 bases, there was a span of 6 bases. CDR1 and CDR2 (germline): MRHNA, SNTAGT. The CDR3 is made up of 13 amino acids. CDR3 residues: CASSADTYNEQFF. As DNA, the CDR3 is TGTGCCAGCAGTGCGGACACCTACAATGAGCAGTTCTTC.

The V call is TRBV23-1, the J call TRBJ1-2; 9 nucleotides match TRBD1. TRBV23-1 is an open reading frame whose function is uncertain. V lost 7 bases and J lost 0; bases outside the gene matches: 9. This CDR3 contains 16 residues. The DNA of the CDR3 is TGCGCCAGCACACACAGGGGGCAGAGAACTAACTATGGCTACACCTTC. It yields the protein CASTHRGQRTNYGYTF.

This clone has more than one count but fewer than ten. The chain couples TRBV19 to TRBJ1-2; D unclear. This CDR3 has 13 residues. V lost 1 base, J lost 8 bases, and 11 bases lay in between. Germline CDR1 is LNHDA and CDR2 is SQIVND (reference sequence). CDR3: CASSIVGSRGYTF. CDR3 nucleotides: TGTGCCAGTAGTATAGTTGGGTCACGAGGCTACACCTTC. Full variable domain (rest looked up from reference TRBV19 and TRBJ1-2): DGGITQSPKYLFRKEGQNVTLSCEQNLNHDAMYWYRQDPGQGLRLIYYSQIVNDFQKGDIAEGYSVSREKKESFPLTVTSAQKNPTAFYLCASSIVGSRGYTFGSGTRLTVV.

The chain recombines TRBV5-1 with TRBJ1-3; 7 positions agree with TRBD1. Germline CDR1 SGHRS, CDR2 YFSETQ. There are 17 residues in the CDR3. After removal of 3 bases from V and 0 bases from J, the junction contained 9 bases not matched to a gene. CDR3 loop: CASSSRTGALSGNTIYF. DNA for the CDR3: TGCGCCAGCAGCTCACGGACAGGCGCACTCTCTGGAAACACCATATATTTT.

This sequence joins TRBV6-5 and TRBJ1-1, with 12 bases identical to TRBD1. Germline loops: CDR1 MNHEY, CDR2 SVGAGI. The J segment lost 8 bases and the V segment lost 3 bases, leaving 7 bases of the junction unmatched. This CDR3 is 15 amino acids long. CDR3 coding DNA: TGTGCCAGCAGTTATCCGGGACAGGGGGCGCCAGAAGCTTTCTTT. This translates into CASSYPGQGAPEAFF.

The gene calls are TRBV19 and TRBJ2-3, with 10 bases identical to TRBD2. The CDR3 sequence is 16 residues long. Looked up from germline, CDR1 is LNHDA and CDR2 is SQIVND (reference sequence). Losses at the gene ends were 7 bases for V and 5 bases for J; bases not matched to a gene: 12. The CDR3 protein is CASKGLAGVVEDTQYF. CDR3 coding DNA: TGTGCCAGTAAAGGGCTAGCGGGAGTCGTGGAAGATACGCAGTATTTT.